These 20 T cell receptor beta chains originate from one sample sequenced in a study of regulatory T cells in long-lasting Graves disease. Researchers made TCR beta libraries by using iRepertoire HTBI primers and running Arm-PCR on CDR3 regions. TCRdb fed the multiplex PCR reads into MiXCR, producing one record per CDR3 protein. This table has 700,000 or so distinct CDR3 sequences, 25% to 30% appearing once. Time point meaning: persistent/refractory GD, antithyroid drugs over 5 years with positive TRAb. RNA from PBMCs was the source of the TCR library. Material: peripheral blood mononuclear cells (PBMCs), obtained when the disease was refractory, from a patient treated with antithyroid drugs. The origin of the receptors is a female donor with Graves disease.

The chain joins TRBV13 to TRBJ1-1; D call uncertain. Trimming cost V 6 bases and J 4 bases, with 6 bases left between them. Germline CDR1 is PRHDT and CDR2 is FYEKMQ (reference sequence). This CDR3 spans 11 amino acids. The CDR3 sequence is CASRRPTEAFF. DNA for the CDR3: TGTGCCAGCAGGCGGCCCACTGAAGCTTTCTTT.

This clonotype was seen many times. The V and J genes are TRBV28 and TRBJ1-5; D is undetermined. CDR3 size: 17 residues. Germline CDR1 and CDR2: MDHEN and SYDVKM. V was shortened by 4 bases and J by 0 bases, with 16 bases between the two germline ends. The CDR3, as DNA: TGTGCCAGCAGTTCCCGGCAGGACGCAGATAGCAATCAGCCCCAGCATTTT. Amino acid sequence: CASSSRQDADSNQPQHF.

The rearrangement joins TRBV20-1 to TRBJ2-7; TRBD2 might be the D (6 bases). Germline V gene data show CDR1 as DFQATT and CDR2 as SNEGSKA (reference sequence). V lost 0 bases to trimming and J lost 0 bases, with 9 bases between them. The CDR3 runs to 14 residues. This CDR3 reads CSARDGGTSYEQYF. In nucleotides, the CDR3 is TGCAGTGCTAGAGATGGGGGGACCTCCTACGAGCAGTACTTC.

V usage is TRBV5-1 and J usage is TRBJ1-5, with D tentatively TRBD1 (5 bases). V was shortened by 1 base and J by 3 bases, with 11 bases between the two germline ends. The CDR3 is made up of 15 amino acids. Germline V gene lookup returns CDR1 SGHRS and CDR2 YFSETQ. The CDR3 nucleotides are TGCGCCAGCAGCTTGCGGCAGGGACCCAATCAGCCCCAGCATTTT. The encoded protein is CASSLRQGPNQPQHF.

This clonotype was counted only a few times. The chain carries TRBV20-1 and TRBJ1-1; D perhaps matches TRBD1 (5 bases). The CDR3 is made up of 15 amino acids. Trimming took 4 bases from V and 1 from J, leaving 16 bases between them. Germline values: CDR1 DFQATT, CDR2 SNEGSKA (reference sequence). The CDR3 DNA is TGCAGTGCTAACCAGGGAAGTCCGAGGAACACTGAAGCTTTCTTT. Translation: CSANQGSPRNTEAFF.

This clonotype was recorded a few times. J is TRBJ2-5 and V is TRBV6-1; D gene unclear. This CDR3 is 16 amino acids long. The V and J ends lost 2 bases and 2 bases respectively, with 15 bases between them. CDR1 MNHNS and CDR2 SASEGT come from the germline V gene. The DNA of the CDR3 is TGTGCCAGCAGTGAACTCGTGGGCGCGGTGCAAGAGACCCAGTACTTC. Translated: CASSELVGAVQETQYF.

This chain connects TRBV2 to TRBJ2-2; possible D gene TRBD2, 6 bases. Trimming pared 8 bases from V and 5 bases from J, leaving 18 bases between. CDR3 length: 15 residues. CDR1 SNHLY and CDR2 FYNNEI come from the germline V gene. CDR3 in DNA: TGTGCCAGCGGGAGGTGGCCTTCCGGGACCGGGGAGCTGTTTTTT. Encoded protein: CASGRWPSGTGELFF.

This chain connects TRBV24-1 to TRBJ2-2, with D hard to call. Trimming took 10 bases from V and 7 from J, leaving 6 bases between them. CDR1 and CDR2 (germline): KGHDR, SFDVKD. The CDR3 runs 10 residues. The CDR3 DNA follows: TGTGCCACTCAAGTCGGGGAGCTGTTTTTT. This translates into CATQVGELFF.

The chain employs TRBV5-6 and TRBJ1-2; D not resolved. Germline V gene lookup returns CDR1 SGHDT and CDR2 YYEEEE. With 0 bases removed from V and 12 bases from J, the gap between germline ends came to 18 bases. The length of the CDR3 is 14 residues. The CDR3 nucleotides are TGTGCCAGCAGCTTGGAACAGTTGGCATGGGGAAACACCTTC. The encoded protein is CASSLEQLAWGNTF.

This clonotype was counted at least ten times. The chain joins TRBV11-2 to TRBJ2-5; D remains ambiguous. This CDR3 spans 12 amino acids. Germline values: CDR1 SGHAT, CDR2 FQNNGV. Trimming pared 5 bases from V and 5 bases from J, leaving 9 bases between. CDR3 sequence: CASSEAKETQYF. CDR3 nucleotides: TGTGCCAGCAGCGAGGCCAAGGAGACCCAGTACTTC.

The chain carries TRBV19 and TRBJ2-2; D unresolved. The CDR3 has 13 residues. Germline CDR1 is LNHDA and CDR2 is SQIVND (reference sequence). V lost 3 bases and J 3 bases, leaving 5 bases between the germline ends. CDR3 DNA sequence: TGTGCCAGTAGTATCGTGGACACCGGGGAGCTGTTTTTT. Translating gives CASSIVDTGELFF.

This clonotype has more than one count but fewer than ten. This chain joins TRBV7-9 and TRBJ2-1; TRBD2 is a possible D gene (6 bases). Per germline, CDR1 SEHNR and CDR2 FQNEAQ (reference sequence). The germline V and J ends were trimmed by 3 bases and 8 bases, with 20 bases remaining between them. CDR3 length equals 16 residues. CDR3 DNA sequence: TGTGCCAGCAGCTTTTCTTGGTTCGGGAGCAGCGATGAGCAGTTCTTC. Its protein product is CASSFSWFGSSDEQFF.

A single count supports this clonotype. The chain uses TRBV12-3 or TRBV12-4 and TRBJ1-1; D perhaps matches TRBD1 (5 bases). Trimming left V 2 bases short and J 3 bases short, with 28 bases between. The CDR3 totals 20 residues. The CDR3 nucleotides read TGTGCCAGCAGTTTAAGGGCCTGGGGGGGGATCCGTGGGGGGGACACTGAAGCTTTCTTT. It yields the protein CASSLRAWGGIRGGDTEAFF.

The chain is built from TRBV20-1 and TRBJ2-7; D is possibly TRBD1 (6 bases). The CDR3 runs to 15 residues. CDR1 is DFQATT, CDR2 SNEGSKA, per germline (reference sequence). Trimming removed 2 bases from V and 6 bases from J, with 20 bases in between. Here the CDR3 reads CSARLGTGLLGEQYF. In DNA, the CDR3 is TGCAGTGCTAGACTAGGCACAGGGCTGCTGGGCGAGCAGTACTTC.

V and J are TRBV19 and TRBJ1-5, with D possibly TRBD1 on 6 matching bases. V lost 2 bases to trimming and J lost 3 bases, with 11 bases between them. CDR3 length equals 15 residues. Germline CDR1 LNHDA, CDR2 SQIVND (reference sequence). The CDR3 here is CASSIPGDYNQPQHF. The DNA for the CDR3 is TGTGCCAGTAGTATACCAGGGGACTACAATCAGCCCCAGCATTTT.

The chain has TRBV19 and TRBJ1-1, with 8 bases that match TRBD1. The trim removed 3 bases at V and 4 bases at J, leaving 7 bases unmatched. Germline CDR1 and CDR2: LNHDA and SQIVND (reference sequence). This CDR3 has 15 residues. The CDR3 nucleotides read TGTGCCAGTAGTATCCAGGGGGCTAGGGGCACTGAAGCTTTCTTT. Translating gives CASSIQGARGTEAFF.

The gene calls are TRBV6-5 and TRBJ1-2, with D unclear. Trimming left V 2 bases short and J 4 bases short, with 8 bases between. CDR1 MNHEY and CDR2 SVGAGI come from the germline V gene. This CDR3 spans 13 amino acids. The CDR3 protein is CASSYNPRYGYTF. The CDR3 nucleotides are TGTGCCAGCAGTTACAACCCCCGCTATGGCTACACCTTC.

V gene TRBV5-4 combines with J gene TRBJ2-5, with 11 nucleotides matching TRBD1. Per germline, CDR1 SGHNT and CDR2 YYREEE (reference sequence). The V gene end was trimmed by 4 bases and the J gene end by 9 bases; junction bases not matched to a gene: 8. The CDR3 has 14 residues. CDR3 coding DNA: TGTGCCAGCAGCCCAGCCCGGGACAGGGGGGCCCAGTACTTC. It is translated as CASSPARDRGAQYF.

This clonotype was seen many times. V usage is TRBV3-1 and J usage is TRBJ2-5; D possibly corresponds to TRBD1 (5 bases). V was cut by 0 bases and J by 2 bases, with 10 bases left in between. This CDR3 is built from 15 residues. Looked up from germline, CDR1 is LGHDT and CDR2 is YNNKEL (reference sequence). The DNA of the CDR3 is TGTGCCAGCAGCCAAGACGGCCAGGGTCAAGAGACCCAGTACTTC. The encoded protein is CASSQDGQGQETQYF.

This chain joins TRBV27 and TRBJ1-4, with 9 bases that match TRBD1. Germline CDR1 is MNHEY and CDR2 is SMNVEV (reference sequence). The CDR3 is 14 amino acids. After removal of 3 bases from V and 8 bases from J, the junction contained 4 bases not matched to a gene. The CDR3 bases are TGTGCCAGCAGTTTGAACAGGGGGCGAGAAAAACTGTTTTTT. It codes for CASSLNRGREKLFF.